The entry below describes one TCR beta chain. What it recognizes is unknown. The sample originates from a study of response to subunit inactivated influenza vaccine. Overall study results and limits: Authors proposed each seasonal influenza vaccination draws in few new T cells.

The CDR3 contains 14 residues. Trimming took 3 bases from V and 4 from J, leaving 12 bases between them. Germline V gene lookup returns CDR1 KGHSH and CDR2 LQKENI. In TCRdb, the RT-PCR reads were re-called with MiXCR into one record per CDR3 protein. The sample lists a few hundred thousand distinct CDR3 sequences; roughly 9.7% were seen once. The rearrangement uses TRBV18 and TRBJ2-5, with D perhaps TRBD2 (5 bases). Sequencing was performed on PBMCs from blood, taken 45 days after vaccination. This receptor was taken from a man aged 45-60 years who received an inactivated influenza vaccine. The CDR3 is CASSPLATTETQYF. CDR3 bases: TGTGCCAGCTCACCTCTAGCCACAACAGAGACCCAGTACTTC.